This T cell receptor (beta chain) was profiled in a study of response to subunit inactivated influenza vaccine. The study's findings and limits: New T cells are recruited in small numbers by each seasonal influenza vaccination, according to the authors' suggestion.

Germline V lookup: CDR1 MNHEY, CDR2 SVGEGT. The CDR3 runs 12 residues. Trimming removed 0 bases from V and 9 bases from J, with 8 bases in between. This clonotype has at least ten counts. The antigen is undetermined. TCRdb passed the RT-PCR reads through MiXCR, listing each CDR3 protein once. Of 150,000 to 200,000 distinct CDR3 sequences in the sample, under 13% are singletons; the top ten hold around 12%. The genes are TRBV6-2 or TRBV6-3 and TRBJ1-1; D is perhaps TRBD1 (5 bases). The source of this sequence is a man between 45 and 60 years old who received an inactivated influenza vaccine. The specimen was non-naive T cells sorted from PBMCs, collected roughly 6 weeks after vaccination. Written as DNA, the CDR3 is TGTGCCAGCAGTTACTCTACAGGAAAAGCTTTCTTT. As protein: CASSYSTGKAFF.